The clone carrying this TCR beta chain appeared many times. Its antigen is currently unknown. This sample stems from a study of T cells after posttransplantation cyclophosphamide. Points from the study as a whole: Later post-transplant blood repertoires were often dominated by donor CD8+ memory clones.

The table came from immunoSEQ multiplex PCR; TCRdb's copy has only in-frame clones and leaves some out. Singletons are absent from the sample, which has 30,000 or so clones. The source of this sequence is a woman aged 25 to 39 in good health and a related stem cell transplant donor. Sequenced sample: PBMCs.

CDR3 sequence (DNA): TGTGCTAGTGGTAGGGGCAGGGGCTACAATGAGCAGTTCTTC. Residues: CASGRGRGYNEQFF. The chain links TRBV12-5 to TRBJ2-1; D might be TRBD1 (6 bases). There are 14 residues in the CDR3. Trimming took off 5 bases at V and 3 bases at J, with 11 bases between the two ends. Germline V gene lookup returns CDR1 LGHNT and CDR2 FRNRAP.